This TCR beta chain is from a study of monozygotic twins with inflammatory bowel disease. Whole-study findings and limits: A distinction between different T cell subtypes was not possible. Twins with IBD were found to have lower TCRbeta diversity (inverse Simpson) than healthy co-twins.

An amount of approximately 3,500 ng of total RNA was used for each TCR library. cDNA encoding TCRalpha and TCRbeta underwent two nested PCRs of about 15 and 9 cycles, each of which was followed by bead purification. TCRdb re-called the 5' RACE reads, yielding one record per CDR3 amino acid sequence without DNA. This listing includes 400,000 to 500,000 distinct CDR3 sequences. CDR1 is GTSNPN and CDR2 is SVGIG in the germline V gene (reference sequence). CDR3 length: 12 amino acids. Comment on this clonotype: Its antigen remains unknown.

V usage is TRBV30 and J usage is TRBJ1-5. The sequence was collected from a human donor with ulcerative colitis or Crohn's disease, or a healthy co-twin of an affected twin (not recorded which). Material for sequencing was blood. The chain's CDR3 is CAWSTVKGPQHF. Full variable domain (missing parts from reference TRBV30 and TRBJ1-5): SQTIHQWPATLVQPVGSPLSLECTVEGTSNPNLYWYRQAAGRGLQLLFYSVGIGQISSEVPQNLSASRPQDRQFILSSKKLLLSDSGFYLCAWSTVKGPQHFGDGTRLSIL.